The rows below give T cell receptor beta chains drawn from one sample of a study of beta chain features in type 1 diabetes. Measured with immunoSEQ multiplex PCR; TCRdb has only the in-frame clones, and not every one. The table records about 210,000 clones, roughly a tenth of them present only once. Specimen: central memory CD4+ T cells from blood. The origin of the receptors is a young man in good health. Each CDR3 is given without its conserved first and last residue.

length	J	V	CDR3
15	TRBJ2-3	TRBV7-9	ASSLDLAGGRTDTQY
9	TRBJ2-7	TRBV2	ASSPNYEQY
13	TRBJ1-4	TRBV30	AWSQDRGPNEKLF
11	TRBJ2-3	TRBV27	ASSLFPPDTQY
12	TRBJ1-1	TRBV7-6	ASSSGTANTEAF
15	TRBJ2-5	TRBV25-1	ASSERGTGAWGETQY
15	TRBJ2-1	TRBV29-1	SVAATRPRTSYNEQF
13	TRBJ2-7	TRBV28	ASSGTSGRDYEQY
12	TRBJ2-7	TRBV7-2	ASSATGAQERQY
15	TRBJ1-4	TRBV7-2	ASSRVLRGDTNEKLF
12	TRBJ2-5	TRBV30	AWSGGTGVLTQY
11	TRBJ1-4	TRBV19	ASNRQGNEKLF
11	TRBJ2-1	TRBV7-9	ASSRGEGNEQF
12	TRBJ2-5	TRBV5-6	ASSLHSERETQY
11	TRBJ2-1	TRBV19	ASSIMESNEQF
11	TRBJ1-4	TRBV4-1	ASSQATNEKLF
10	TRBJ2-7	TRBV2	ASRDRGYEQY
12	TRBJ1-2	TRBV5-6	ASSSRIANYGYT
14	TRBJ2-3	TRBV9	ASSVGISGRADTQY
11	TRBJ2-7	TRBV25-1	ASKDATTYEQY
12	TRBJ1-5	TRBV7-2	ASSLQNSNQPQH
9	TRBJ2-3	TRBV20-1	SAKIPDTQY
14	TRBJ2-3	TRBV7-2	ASSSGTSGPTDTQY
15	TRBJ2-3	TRBV7-2	ASSLSAGIYSTDTQY
12	TRBJ1-1	TRBV14	ASSLSRENTEAF
12	TRBJ2-5	TRBV6-6	ASSPTLGRETQY
13	TRBJ2-2	TRBV9	ASSVRTGNTGELF
13	TRBJ1-5	TRBV28	ASSLSGGSGQPQH
13	TRBJ2-5	TRBV14	ASSLGAGARETQY
13	TRBJ1-1	TRBV19	ASSIRTGRNTEAF
14	TRBJ2-3	TRBV10-3	AIRGRGEHEGDTQY
14	TRBJ2-5	TRBV11-2	ASSLGPTSGQETQY
13	TRBJ1-1	TRBV29-1	SVGSPGTGLSEAF
10	TRBJ2-2	TRBV29-1	SVVDGTGELF
13	TRBJ2-5	TRBV30	AWSAASEIQETQY
13	TRBJ1-5	TRBV7-2	ASSLDGTGSRAQH
10	TRBJ2-3	TRBV7-8	ASTREQDTQY
13	TRBJ2-7	TRBV13	ASSKDREGYYEQY
13	TRBJ2-7	TRBV14	ASSQVLGRSYEQY
12	TRBJ1-1	TRBV6-5	ATRTGQGNTEAF
10	TRBJ1-4	TRBV11-2	ASSLEFGPLF
14	TRBJ2-2	TRBV4-1	ASSQGNSGNTGELF
11	TRBJ2-5	TRBV10-3	AIRTSTLGSQY
16	TRBJ2-4	TRBV7-8	ASSLVAGHSGAKNIQY
16	TRBJ2-6	TRBV11-2	ASSYFRDSPSGANVLT
14	TRBJ1-2	TRBV27	ASSLSHQGRNYGYT
12	TRBJ2-1	TRBV2	ASSAVTGGNEQF
11	TRBJ1-2	TRBV11-2	ASSLLPNDGYT
12	TRBJ1-4	TRBV28	ASSSGTGNEKLF
13	TRBJ2-7	TRBV29-1	SVAPALGQGAEQY
15	TRBJ2-2	TRBV2	ASSALKRQGSTGELF
11	TRBJ2-1	TRBV7-2	ASSFDGVTEQF
12	TRBJ2-1	TRBV5-1	ASSLIQGYNEQF
11	TRBJ2-3	TRBV6-1	ASRLVGEDTQY